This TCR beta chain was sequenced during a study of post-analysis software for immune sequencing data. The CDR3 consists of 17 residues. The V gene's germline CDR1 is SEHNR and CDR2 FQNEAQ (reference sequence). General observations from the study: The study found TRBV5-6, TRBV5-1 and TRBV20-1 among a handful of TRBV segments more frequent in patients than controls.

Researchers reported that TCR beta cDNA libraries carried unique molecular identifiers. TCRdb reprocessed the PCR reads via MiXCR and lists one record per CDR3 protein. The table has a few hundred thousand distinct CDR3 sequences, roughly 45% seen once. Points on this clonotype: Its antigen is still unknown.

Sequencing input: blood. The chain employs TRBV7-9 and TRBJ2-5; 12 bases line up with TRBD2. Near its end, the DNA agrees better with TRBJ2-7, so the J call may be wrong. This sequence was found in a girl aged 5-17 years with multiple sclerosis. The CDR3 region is CASSLDLAGGSLYEQYF. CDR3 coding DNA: TGTGCCAGCAGCTTAGACCTAGCGGGAGGGTCCCTCTACGAGCAGTACTTC.